Included here is one TCR beta chain sequence, with context. Antigen unknown. CDR1 and CDR2 from the germline V gene are DFQATT and SNEGSKA (reference sequence). The CDR3 length is 13 residues. V dropped 4 bases and J dropped 2 bases, with 9 bases sitting between them. This entry comes from a study of blood T cells in healthy people across ages. Whole-study findings and limits: What prevented conclusive comparison of naive and antigen-experienced cells was that PBMCs were unsorted. Measured against age, TCR beta diversity per million T cells decreased in a roughly linear manner.

Through a sample-barcoded 5' primer and a J-beta primer mix, a second PCR was run for about 7 to 12 cycles. From the 5' RACE reads, TCRdb called clonotypes with MiXCR, one entry per CDR3 protein. The sample contains 1.5 million or so distinct CDR3 sequences, 35% to 45% of which appear only once. RNA extraction gave at least 5 micrograms of total RNA per sample. Sequenced: blood. This receptor was obtained from a woman aged 18-35 years in good health. The chain combines TRBV20-1 with TRBJ2-1; D might be TRBD2 (6 bases). The CDR3 nucleotides read TGCAGTGCTAACCGGGAGCCCTACAATGAGCAGTTCTTC. Its protein is CSANREPYNEQFF.